The 27 T cell receptor beta chains reported below all come from one sample, sequenced in a study of cytomegalovirus exposure and HLA in healthy donors. Amplification used 60 Vbeta primers and 13 Jbeta primers. The assay was immunoSEQ multiplex PCR, and TCRdb's table has in-frame clones only and misses some. Among some 150,000 clones listed, approximately 82% were seen once. The sequenced sample consisted of PBMCs. The source is a man aged 35-49 years in good health and CMV-seronegative.

The chain employs TRBV7-2 and TRBJ2-7, with TRBD1 matching over 10 bases. J was trimmed by 1 base and V by 6 bases; bases with no gene match: 6. Germline lookup yields CDR1 SGHTA and CDR2 FQGNSA. This CDR3 spans 15 amino acids. The chain's CDR3 is CASRSRDRGSYEQYF. CDR3 coding DNA: TGTGCCAGCAGATCTCGGGACAGGGGATCCTACGAGCAGTACTTC.

The chain is built from TRBV5-1 and TRBJ2-1; 8 positions match TRBD2. This CDR3 contains 14 residues. V was pared by 0 bases and J by 8 bases, with 4 bases of the junction left unmatched. Germline values: CDR1 SGHRS, CDR2 YFSETQ. CDR3 in amino acids: CASSLVLTSDEQFF. The CDR3 coding sequence is TGCGCCAGCAGCTTGGTTTTGACTAGCGATGAGCAGTTCTTC. The whole variable domain, filled in from reference TRBV5-1 and TRBJ2-1, reads KAGVTQTPRYLIKTRGQQVTLSCSPISGHRSVSWYQQTPGQGLQFLFEYFSETQRNKGNFPGRFSGRQFSNSRSEMNVSTLELGDSALYLCASSLVLTSDEQFFGPGTRLTVL.

The rearrangement uses TRBV28 and TRBJ1-2; possible D gene TRBD1, 6 bases. V was trimmed by 2 bases and J by 5 bases, leaving 18 bases between them. Germline CDR1 is MDHEN and CDR2 is SYDVKM. This CDR3 has 16 amino acids. The CDR3 DNA reads as TGTGCCAGCAGTTTAATAGGTACAGGGACGGGGTATGGCTACACCTTC. Amino acids: CASSLIGTGTGYGYTF.

The chain carries TRBV7-8 and TRBJ2-1, with 11 bases lining up with TRBD2. CDR1 is SGHVS and CDR2 is FQNEAQ in the germline V gene. After removal of 5 bases from V and 10 bases from J, the junction contained 19 bases not matched to a gene. The CDR3 spans 18 residues. The CDR3 loop reads CASSPRLAGRTKGQEQFF. As DNA, the CDR3 is TGTGCCAGCAGCCCACGACTAGCGGGGAGGACAAAGGGTCAGGAGCAGTTCTTC.

This sequence joins TRBV7-3 and TRBJ2-3, with 8 bases that match TRBD2. Germline V CDR1 and CDR2: SGHTA, FQGTGA. Trimming at V came to 2 bases and at J to 1 base, leaving 2 bases not matched to a gene. CDR3 length equals 15 residues. The chain's CDR3 is CASSLGLARTDTQYF. As DNA, the CDR3 is TGTGCCAGCAGCTTAGGACTAGCTCGCACAGATACGCAGTATTTT.

The chain recombines TRBV5-5 with TRBJ2-3; 12 bases agree with TRBD2. The CDR3 runs 13 residues. Germline-derived CDR1 and CDR2 are SGHKS and YYEKEE (reference sequence). The V and J ends lost 7 bases and 5 bases, in that order; junction bases with no gene match: 2. DNA for the CDR3: TGTGCCAGCGAGGGACTAGCGGGAGATACGCAGTATTTT. The encoded protein is CASEGLAGDTQYF.

This chain connects TRBV5-4 to TRBJ2-3, with 8 bases identical to TRBD2. V lost 0 bases, J lost 1 base, and 4 bases stayed unmatched. This CDR3 is built from 16 residues. Germline V lookup: CDR1 SGHNT, CDR2 YYREEE (reference sequence). CDR3 bases: TGTGCCAGCAGCTTGGGGACTAGCCCCCGCACAGATACGCAGTATTTT. This sequence encodes CASSLGTSPRTDTQYF.

The chain recombines TRBV25-1 with TRBJ1-1; 10 bases are shared with TRBD1. V shed 3 bases and J 5 bases; nucleotides not matched to a gene: 3. Germline V CDR1 and CDR2: MGHDK, SYGVNS. The CDR3 contains 14 residues. CDR3 nucleotide sequence: TGTGCCAGCAGTGATGGACAGGGGGAAACTGAAGCTTTCTTT. Encoded protein: CASSDGQGETEAFF.

The J gene is TRBJ2-7, the V gene TRBV21-1; the table's D call, TRBD2, was not checked against the DNA. TRBV21-1 is assigned pseudogene status. There are 16 residues in the CDR3. CDR3 nucleotide sequence: TGTGCCAGCAGCAAAAATGGGTGTAGAGGGCTCTACGAGCAGTACTTC. Its protein is CASSKNGCRGLYEQYF.

The J gene is TRBJ2-1, the V gene TRBV18; D possibly corresponds to TRBD2 (5 bases). Germline CDR1 reads KGHSH; CDR2 reads LQKENI. The CDR3 extends over 17 amino acids. Trimming took 3 bases from V and 2 from J, leaving 17 bases between them. This chain's CDR3 is CASSPRQAVLTYNEQFF. For the CDR3, the DNA is TGTGCCAGCTCACCGCGACAAGCGGTCCTCACCTACAATGAGCAGTTCTTC.

This chain uses TRBV5-1 with TRBJ2-6; D remains unclear. This CDR3 region has 16 residues. CDR1 is SGHRS, CDR2 YFSETQ, per germline. V was pared by 0 bases and J by 0 bases, with 7 bases between. CDR3 coding DNA: TGCGCCAGCAGCTTGGCGGAGCTCTCTGGGGCCAACGTCCTGACTTTC. It specifies CASSLAELSGANVLTF.

V and J are TRBV4-1 and TRBJ2-7; D remains ambiguous. With 4 bases removed from V and 1 base from J, the gap between germline ends came to 8 bases. This CDR3 has 13 residues. From germline, CDR1 is MGHRA and CDR2 YSYEKL. The CDR3 sequence: CASSPTESYEQYF. The CDR3 DNA reads TGCGCCAGCAGCCCTACGGAGTCCTACGAGCAGTACTTC.

V and J are TRBV2 and TRBJ1-2; the D is unclear. Trimming took 3 bases from V and 1 from J, leaving 6 bases between them. CDR1 and CDR2 (germline): SNHLY, FYNNEI. The CDR3 is made up of 13 amino acids. The CDR3 protein is CASSEEGNYGYTF. The CDR3 nucleotides are TGTGCCAGCAGTGAGGAGGGTAACTATGGCTACACCTTC.

This clone has just one count. This chain connects TRBV9 to TRBJ2-5; TRBD2 aligns across 7 bases. V shed 2 bases and J 4 bases; nucleotides not matched to a gene: 5. Germline V lookup: CDR1 SGDLS, CDR2 YYNGEE. This CDR3 spans 14 amino acids. CDR3 residues: CASSVSSGLETQYF. CDR3 DNA sequence: TGTGCCAGCAGCGTTTCTAGCGGACTAGAGACCCAGTACTTC.

The genes are TRBV19 and TRBJ2-7; 9 bases line up with TRBD1. This CDR3 region has 15 residues. Per the germline V gene, CDR1 is LNHDA and CDR2 is SQIVND (reference sequence). With V trimmed by 8 bases and J by 0 bases, 8 bases remained unmatched. The CDR3 spells CASGDLTGGSYEQYF. The CDR3 nucleotides read TGTGCCAGTGGGGATTTGACAGGGGGCTCCTACGAGCAGTACTTC. The full variable domain, its missing parts supplied by reference TRBV19 and TRBJ2-7, is DGGITQSPKYLFRKEGQNVTLSCEQNLNHDAMYWYRQDPGQGLRLIYYSQIVNDFQKGDIAEGYSVSREKKESFPLTVTSAQKNPTAFYLCASGDLTGGSYEQYFGPGTRLTVT.

This clone was seen more than once but under ten times. In DNA form, the CDR3 reads TGTGCCAGCAGCTTAACGGGGGGGACTGTGCTGGAGACCCAGTACTTC. Protein sequence: CASSLTGGTVLETQYF. The chain links TRBV7-3 to TRBJ2-5, with 7 bases lining up with TRBD2. The germline V gene encodes CDR1 SGHTA and CDR2 FQGTGA. Trimming took 0 bases from V and 5 from J; bases not matched to a gene: 9. CDR3 length: 16 amino acids.

The chain uses TRBV28 and TRBJ1-6; TRBD1 aligns across 8 bases. The germline V gene has CDR1 MDHEN and CDR2 SYDVKM. CDR3 length: 17 amino acids. V was clipped by 1 base and J by 10 bases; unmatched bases: 12. CDR3 in DNA: TGTGCCAGCAGTTTATTACCCAGGACAGGGTTTGGATCACCCCTCCACTTT. It specifies CASSLLPRTGFGSPLHF.

V and J are TRBV7-3 and TRBJ1-5; D ambiguous. Germline V gives CDR1 SGHTA, CDR2 FQGTGA. The CDR3 is 13 residues long. Deletions cut 0 bases from V and 7 bases from J, with 7 bases between. CDR3 sequence reads: CASSLTAGQPQHF. DNA for the CDR3: TGTGCCAGCAGCTTAACGGCTGGCCAGCCCCAGCATTTT.

This chain uses TRBV7-9 with TRBJ1-5; TRBD1 matches at 9 bases. V lost 2 bases and J lost 5; bases outside the gene matches: 7. Looked up from germline, CDR1 is SEHNR and CDR2 is FQNEAQ (reference sequence). The CDR3 is made up of 16 amino acids. CDR3 sequence (DNA): TGTGCCAGCAGCTTAAGTACAGGGGGCGGATATCAGCCCCAGCATTTT. Amino acid sequence: CASSLSTGGGYQPQHF.

This clone was observed a few times. The J gene is TRBJ2-1, the V gene TRBV6-6; tentative D call: TRBD1 (6 bases). The CDR3 length is 15 residues. CDR1 is MNHNY, CDR2 SVGAGI, per germline (reference sequence). Trimming cost V 10 bases and J 1 base, with 17 bases left between them. The CDR3 sequence: CATFTYRESYNEQFF. The CDR3 DNA follows: TGTGCCACCTTCACGTACAGGGAGTCCTACAATGAGCAGTTCTTC.

The V gene is TRBV19, the J gene TRBJ1-1; 8 bases line up with TRBD1. The CDR3 is 15 amino acids. CDR1 is LNHDA and CDR2 is SQIVND in the germline V gene (reference sequence). V shed 5 bases and J 4 bases; nucleotides not matched to a gene: 9. The CDR3 nucleotides are TGTGCCAGTAGTCCCAGGGGGCGCGGGGGCACTGAAGCTTTCTTT. Residues: CASSPRGRGGTEAFF.

This clone was picked up one time. The chain carries TRBV28 and TRBJ1-4, with a weak D call TRBD1 (6 bases). Germline loops: CDR1 MDHEN, CDR2 SYDVKM. The CDR3 is 14 residues long. V was clipped by 3 bases and J by 4 bases, with 9 bases between them. Here the CDR3 reads CASSFRQVNEKLFF. The CDR3 DNA reads TGTGCCAGCAGTTTTAGACAGGTTAATGAAAAACTGTTTTTT.

V usage is TRBV2 and J usage is TRBJ2-7; possible D gene TRBD2, 5 bases. The CDR3 totals 11 residues. Germline V gives CDR1 SNHLY, CDR2 FYNNEI. The V and J ends lost 7 bases and 8 bases respectively, with 12 bases between them. CDR3 sequence reads: CASTLDFKQYF. The CDR3 DNA sequence: TGTGCCAGCACTTTGGACTTTAAGCAGTACTTC.

This clone was observed a handful of times. The rearrangement links TRBV6-6 to TRBJ2-5; 8 bases match TRBD2. This CDR3 has 14 residues. Losses at the gene ends were 8 bases for V and 5 bases for J; bases not matched to a gene: 10. Germline V lookup: CDR1 MNHNY, CDR2 SVGAGI (reference sequence). The CDR3 here is CASRTGGLGETQYF. Written as DNA, the CDR3 is TGTGCCAGCCGAACGGGGGGGCTCGGGGAGACCCAGTACTTC.

J is TRBJ2-1 and V is TRBV6-5; 7 bases are shared with TRBD2. This CDR3 spans 11 amino acids. Germline CDR1 reads MNHEY; CDR2 reads SVGAGI. V lost 6 bases, J lost 8 bases, and 1 base stayed unmatched. Here the CDR3 reads CASRSGDEQFF. DNA for the CDR3: TGTGCCAGCAGGAGCGGGGATGAGCAGTTCTTC.

This clone appeared once. The V and J genes are TRBV5-6 and TRBJ2-5; D is unresolved. Trimming cost V 2 bases and J 4 bases, with 9 bases left between them. The V gene's germline CDR1 is SGHDT and CDR2 YYEEEE. The CDR3 runs 13 residues. DNA of the CDR3: TGTGCCAGCAGCTTTAGTACCCGAGAGACCCAGTACTTC. As protein: CASSFSTRETQYF.

CDR3 residues: CASSPFGQGRDEQYF. The CDR3, as DNA: TGTGCCAGCAGCCCGTTCGGACAGGGGAGAGACGAGCAGTACTTC. This chain uses TRBV5-4 with TRBJ2-7, with 9 bases lining up with TRBD1. The germline gives CDR1 SGHNT, CDR2 YYREEE (reference sequence). This CDR3 has 15 amino acids. The V and J ends lost 4 bases and 5 bases, in that order; junction bases with no gene match: 10.